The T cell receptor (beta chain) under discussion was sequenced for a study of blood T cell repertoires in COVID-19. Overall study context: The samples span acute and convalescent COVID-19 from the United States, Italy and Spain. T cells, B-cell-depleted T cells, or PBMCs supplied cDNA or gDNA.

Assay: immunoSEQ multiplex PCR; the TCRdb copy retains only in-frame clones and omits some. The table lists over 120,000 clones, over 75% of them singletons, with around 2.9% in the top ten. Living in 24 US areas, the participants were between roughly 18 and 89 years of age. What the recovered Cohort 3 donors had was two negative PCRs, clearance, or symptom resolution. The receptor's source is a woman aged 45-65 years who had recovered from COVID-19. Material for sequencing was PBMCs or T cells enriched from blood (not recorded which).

The CDR3 DNA reads TGTGCCAGCAGCCCTCAGGTAGCCTACGAGCAGTACTTC. Its translation: CASSPQVAYEQYF. V usage is TRBV3-1 (or the pseudogene TRBV3-2) and J usage is TRBJ2-7; the D is unclear. This CDR3 contains 13 residues. Trimming left V 4 bases short and J 2 bases short, with 9 bases between. Germline V gene sequence: CDR1 LGHDT, CDR2 YNNKEL (reference sequence).